The subject of this entry is one T cell receptor beta chain. Its specificity is not known. The sample belongs to a study of shared clonotypes between healthy human individuals. Study-wide findings and caveats: Several donors held about 5% of naive CD4 clonotypes in common.

V shed 5 bases and J shed 10 bases, with 8 bases lying between them. CDR1 and CDR2 (germline): MDHEN, SYDVKM. The CDR3 spans 10 residues. Assay used: immunoSEQ multiplex PCR; TCRdb lists only in-frame clones, some missing. This table holds about 2.3 million clones, 85% to 95% found once. This clonotype was obtained from a man between 18 and 29 years old in good health. Some clones in this sample may be carry-over from other donors' samples. The specimen sequenced was naive CD4+ T cells from PBMCs. Subset noted: CD45RA+ positively selected. The rearrangement joins TRBV28 to TRBJ1-2; no definite D call. In DNA form, the CDR3 reads TGTGCCAGCAGTGCGAGGGACTACACCTTC. Protein sequence: CASSARDYTF.